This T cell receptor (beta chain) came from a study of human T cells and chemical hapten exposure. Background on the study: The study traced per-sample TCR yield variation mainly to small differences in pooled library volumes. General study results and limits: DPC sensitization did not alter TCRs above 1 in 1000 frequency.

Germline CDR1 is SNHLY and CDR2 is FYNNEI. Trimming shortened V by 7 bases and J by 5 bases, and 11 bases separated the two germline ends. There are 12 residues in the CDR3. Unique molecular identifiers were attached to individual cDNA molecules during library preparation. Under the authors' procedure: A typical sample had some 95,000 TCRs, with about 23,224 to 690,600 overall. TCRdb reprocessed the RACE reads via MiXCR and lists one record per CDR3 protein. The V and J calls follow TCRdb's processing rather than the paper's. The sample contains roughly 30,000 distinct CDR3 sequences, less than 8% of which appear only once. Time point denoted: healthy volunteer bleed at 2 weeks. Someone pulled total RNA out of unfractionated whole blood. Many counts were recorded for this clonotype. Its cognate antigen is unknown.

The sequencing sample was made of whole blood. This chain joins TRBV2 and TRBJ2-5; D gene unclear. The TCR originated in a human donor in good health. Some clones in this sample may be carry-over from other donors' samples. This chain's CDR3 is CASTGTGETQYF. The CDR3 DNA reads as TGTGCCAGCACGGGCACTGGGGAGACCCAGTACTTC.